This T cell receptor beta chain was observed in a study of blood T cells in healthy people across ages. The CDR3 loop spans 14 amino acids. Trimming took 5 bases from V and 8 from J, leaving 16 bases between them. Germline CDR1 and CDR2: MDHEN and SYDVKM. Then a second PCR, running roughly 7 to 11 cycles, was carried out with a sample-barcoded 5' primer and a J-beta primer mix. One entry per CDR3 protein results from TCRdb running MiXCR on the 5' RACE reads. The table has about 1.5 million distinct CDR3 sequences, 42% seen once. This clonotype was seen a single time. Its matching antigen is unknown. General study findings and limits: TCR beta diversity correlated strongly with naive T cell percentage.

The J gene is TRBJ1-5, the V gene TRBV28, with D perhaps TRBD1 (5 bases). This sequence originates from a woman under 30 in good health. The sample comprised blood. The CDR3 reads CASSARGGLEPQHF. The DNA for the CDR3 is TGTGCCAGCAGTGCTCGTGGGGGGTTGGAGCCCCAGCATTTT.